This T cell receptor beta chain came from a study of T cells in Graves' hyperthyroidism and ophthalmopathy. In the study overall: Pretreatment peripheral blood was obtained at initial diagnosis. Study-wide points: Blood also held most thyroid clonotypes expanded beyond 0.001. From stable hyperthyroidism, ophthalmopathy was set apart by a 13 V-J model.

On this clonotype itself: What it binds is unknown. A much larger clone is a single base away; this may be a read error.

There were TCR beta CDR3 regions amplified from RNA transcripts. First-round RT-PCR targeting the TCR CDR3 was performed with the HTBI primer set. TCRdb re-derived calls from the multiplex PCR reads in MiXCR, one entry per CDR3 protein. The table records 550,000 to 600,000 distinct CDR3 sequences, approximately 15% of them present only once. A NOSPECS grade of at least 4, a Clinical Activity Score of at least 3 and duration under 3 months were recorded in ophthalmopathy patients. This CDR3 spans 18 amino acids. Germline CDR1 reads SGHTA; CDR2 reads FQGNSA. The clonotype was recovered from a woman younger than 30 with Graves' ophthalmopathy. V and J are TRBV7-2 and TRBJ1-4; D ambiguous. Sequences were obtained from blood. The CDR3 bases are TGTGCCAGCGGCTTAAATAGCAGGAACTATGCAACTAATGAAAAACTGTTTTTT. It translates to CASGLNSRNYATNEKLFF.